A selection of T cell receptor beta chains follows, all from one sample in a study of identical twins. Each CDR3 protein gets one entry after TCRdb re-called the 5' RACE reads with MiXCR. The table shows approximately 350,000 distinct CDR3 sequences, with 12% occurring only once. This sample also belongs to another study, concerning yellow fever vaccine responses in identical twins.

The source material was CD8+ T cells sorted from blood. The receptors come from a woman aged 18 to 35 in good health. Each CDR3 is given with its conserved first and last residue. A D gene is named only where the DNA matches it firmly. For some rows the clone size is stated as once, few or many, or as a class when expanded; others skip it.

J gene | D gene | clone size | V gene | CDR3 DNA | CDR3 protein
TRBJ2-1 | TRBD2 | . | TRBV24-1 | TGTGCCACCAGTGACCCCCTAGGTCGCGGGAGGGCCCCTGAGCAGTTCTTC | CATSDPLGRGRAPEQFF
TRBJ1-2 | . | . | TRBV4-1 | TGCGCCAGCAGCCAAGATCGGGGAGGCTACACCTTC | CASSQDRGGYTF
TRBJ2-4 | TRBD2 | . | TRBV13 | TGTGCCAGCAGCTTAGCCGGGGGACTAGCGGGGGGTGCCAAAAACATTCAGTACTTC | CASSLAGGLAGGAKNIQYF
TRBJ2-7 | . | few | TRBV4-1 | TGCGCCAGCAGCCCCGGGGCTAGATACGAGCAGTACTTC | CASSPGARYEQYF
TRBJ2-1 | TRBD2 | few | TRBV10-2 | TGCGCCAGCAGTTTGCGGGGGAACTACAATGAGCAGTTCTTC | CASSLRGNYNEQFF
TRBJ2-1 | . | many | TRBV5-1 | TGCGCCAGCAGCTTGGGTACTAACAATGAGCAGTTCTTC | CASSLGTNNEQFF
TRBJ2-1 | TRBD2 | few | TRBV20-1 | TGCAGTGCCCCGACACCACCGACTAGCGGGAGTGGCAATGAGCAGTTCTTC | CSAPTPPTSGSGNEQFF
TRBJ2-3 | TRBD1 | . | TRBV9 | TGTGCCAGCAGCGAGAACAGGGACAGGGGGCCTATGTACGCTATTGACACAGATACGCAGTATTTT | CASSENRDRGPMYAIDTDTQYF
TRBJ2-5 | . | few | TRBV10-1 | TGCGCCAGCAGTGGAGAACTCAGGGACCAAGAGACCCAGTACTTC | CASSGELRDQETQYF
TRBJ2-3 | . | few | TRBV9 | TGTGCCAGCAGCGAACAAACAGGGTTGGGTCGCACAGATACGCAGTATTTT | CASSEQTGLGRTDTQYF
TRBJ2-5 | TRBD1 | . | TRBV7-9 | TGTGCCAGCACCCCCTCCGACAGGGGATTCCAAGAGACCCAGTACTTC | CASTPSDRGFQETQYF
TRBJ2-5 | . | . | TRBV11-1 | TGTGCCAGCAGCCCCGGGCGCAGCCTGGAAGAGACCCAGTACTTC | CASSPGRSLEETQYF
TRBJ2-1 | . | many | TRBV6-9 | TGTGCCAGCGGAGGAGGTGGTGAGCAGTTCTTC | CASGGGGEQFF
TRBJ2-1 | TRBD2 | many | TRBV5-1 | TGCGCCAGCAGCTTGCGGGCGGGAGGTAATGAGCAGTTCTTC | CASSLRAGGNEQFF
TRBJ2-7 | TRBD2 | . | TRBV7-9 | TGTGCCAGCAGCGCCGAGACTAGCGGCTACGAGCAGTACTTC | CASSAETSGYEQYF
TRBJ2-3 | . | . | TRBV9 | TGTGCCAGCAGCGCCCCCCTGGGGAAAGATACGCAGTATTTT | CASSAPLGKDTQYF
TRBJ1-1 | TRBD1 | . | TRBV12-3/TRBV12-4 | TGTGCCAGCAGTCCCCCCTCGACAGGGGCGAGCACTGAAGCTTTCTTT | CASSPPSTGASTEAFF
TRBJ1-2 | . | few | TRBV6-5 | TGTGCCAGCAGTTATACCGCCGCGGGAGTATATGGCTACACCTTC | CASSYTAAGVYGYTF
TRBJ2-3 | TRBD2 | . | TRBV27 | TGTGCCAGCAGGCATGGGACTAGCGGGGGAAAATTGACAGATACGCAGTATTTT | CASRHGTSGGKLTDTQYF
TRBJ1-1 | . | . | TRBV27 | TGTGCCAGCTACTCCAGGGTGATTAACACTGAAGCTTTCTTT | CASYSRVINTEAFF
TRBJ2-3 | . | few | TRBV4-1 | TGCGCCAGCAGCCCGGGGACCTTCACAGATACGCAGTATTTT | CASSPGTFTDTQYF
TRBJ2-7 | TRBD1 | . | TRBV10-3 | TGTGCCATCAGTGACCCGGGACAGGGTAACGAGCAGTACTTC | CAISDPGQGNEQYF
TRBJ1-2 | . | . | TRBV5-1 | TGCGCCAGCAGCTTGGCCAGACCGATGGATGGCTACACCTTC | CASSLARPMDGYTF
TRBJ2-5 | TRBD2 | . | TRBV18 | TGTGCCAGCTCACCACCTTCTGGCGGGGGGGCCGGAGAGACCCAGTACTTC | CASSPPSGGGAGETQYF
TRBJ2-1 | . | few | TRBV7-9 | TGTGCCAGCAGCTTAACCAGGGAAGGAATCCCCAGAGGTGAGCAGTTCTTC | CASSLTREGIPRGEQFF
TRBJ2-2 | . | few | TRBV4-1 | TGCGCCAGCAGCCAAGAGTGGGCAAACACCGGGGAGCTGTTTTTT | CASSQEWANTGELFF
TRBJ2-5 | . | . | TRBV28 | TGTGCCAGCAGTTTACTTCGACGAGCCAGCCCCCTATCACAAGAGACCCAGTACTTC | CASSLLRRASPLSQETQYF
TRBJ2-1 | TRBD1 | many | TRBV12-3/TRBV12-4 | TGTGCCAGCAGGGATACAGGGGGCGAGGGCAATGAGCAGTTCTTC | CASRDTGGEGNEQFF
TRBJ1-4 | TRBD1 | few | TRBV4-1 | TGCGCCAGCAGCCAATACGGGACAGATGAAAAACTGTTTTTT | CASSQYGTDEKLFF
TRBJ2-1 | . | . | TRBV7-9 | TGTGCCAGCAGCTTAGCGAATACTGTTACTGAGCAGTTCTTC | CASSLANTVTEQFF
TRBJ2-5 | . | . | TRBV24-1 | TGTGCCACCAGTGATTCGGACGGGTTGGAGACCCAGTACTTC | CATSDSDGLETQYF
TRBJ2-1 | TRBD2 | . | TRBV12-3/TRBV12-4 | TGTGCCAGCACCGCTCGGCTAGCGGGAGTTTTTCAAGGGTTTGGAGATGAGCAGTTCTTC | CASTARLAGVFQGFGDEQFF